Described below is a single TCR beta chain sequence and its context. Its antigen remains unknown. This CDR3 has 13 residues. V was pared by 7 bases and J by 0 bases, with 9 bases between. CDR1 and CDR2 from the germline V gene are SNHLY and FYNNEI. The data were obtained in a study of high-grade serous ovarian cancer treatment subgroups. Across the study: Samples averaged 14,192 reads and 6,900 or so unique TCR beta rearrangements.

Tumor samples were obtained before definitive surgery or chemotherapy. The study's findings and limits: Same-patient tumor repertoires overlapped at roughly 0.095 to 0.85; different patients barely overlapped.

The table came from immunoSEQ multiplex PCR; TCRdb's copy has only in-frame clones and leaves some out. The sample carries some 40,000 clones, 79% recorded once. The TCR originated in a human donor with high-grade serous ovarian cancer. V is TRBV2 and J is TRBJ2-5; tentatively, D is TRBD1 (6 bases). The source material was tumor tissue. This CDR3 reads CASKDSYQETQYF. The DNA for the CDR3 is TGTGCCAGCAAGGACAGTTACCAAGAGACCCAGTACTTC.